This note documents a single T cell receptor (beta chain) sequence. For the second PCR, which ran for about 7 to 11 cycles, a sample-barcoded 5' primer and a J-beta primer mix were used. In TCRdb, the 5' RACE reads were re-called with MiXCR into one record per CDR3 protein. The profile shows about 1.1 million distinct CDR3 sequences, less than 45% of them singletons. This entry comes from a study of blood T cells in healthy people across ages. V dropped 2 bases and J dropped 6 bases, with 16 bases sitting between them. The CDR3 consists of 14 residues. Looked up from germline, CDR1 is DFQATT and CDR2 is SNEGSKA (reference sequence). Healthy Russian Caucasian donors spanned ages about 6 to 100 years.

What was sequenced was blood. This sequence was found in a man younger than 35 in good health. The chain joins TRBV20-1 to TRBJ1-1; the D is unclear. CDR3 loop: CSARKAEAGSEAFF. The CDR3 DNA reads TGCAGTGCTAGAAAAGCGGAGGCGGGGTCTGAAGCTTTCTTT.